These 26 T cell receptor beta chains were sequenced from one sample in a study of T cells in localized non-small cell lung cancer. TCRdb's table, derived via immunoSEQ multiplex PCR, lists solely in-frame clones and lacks some. The sample contains about 52,000 clones, about 78% of which appear only once. Specimen: PBMCs, collected before any cancer treatment. These receptors were obtained from a woman aged 35-75 years with stage II lung adenocarcinoma.

This chain joins TRBV7-4 and TRBJ2-5, with D possibly being TRBD2 (6 bases). Trimming took off 1 base at V and 1 base at J, with 13 bases between the two ends. Germline CDR1 reads SGHVT; CDR2 reads SQSDAQ. The CDR3 loop spans 16 amino acids. For the CDR3, the DNA is TGTGCCAGCAGCTTAGTGGGGGAGGCCTGCCAAGAGACCCAGTACTTC. Its protein product is CASSLVGEACQETQYF.

This clone was recorded only once. The chain uses TRBV6-6 and TRBJ1-3; a possible D gene is TRBD1 (6 bases). V gave up 8 bases and J gave up 4 bases, with 18 bases separating them. CDR3 length: 15 amino acids. Germline V gene lookup returns CDR1 MNHNY and CDR2 SVGAGI (reference sequence). Here the CDR3 DNA reads TGTGCCAGCTGCCCCCGGACAGATTGGGGAAACACCATATATTTT. It translates to CASCPRTDWGNTIYF.

The gene calls are TRBV10-3 and TRBJ1-2; possibly TRBD1 for D (6 bases). Trimming removed 8 bases at V and 0 bases at J, with 16 bases between. CDR3 length: 15 amino acids. Looked up from germline, CDR1 is ENHRY and CDR2 is SYGVKD. The CDR3 loop is CAIGGTNRANYGYTF. CDR3 nucleotide sequence: TGTGCCATCGGGGGGACAAATAGGGCTAACTATGGCTACACCTTC.

The chain employs TRBV27 and TRBJ1-1; no clear D. The length of the CDR3 is 13 residues. Germline CDR1 MNHEY, CDR2 SMNVEV (reference sequence). Between the trimmed V and J ends, which lost 5 bases and 1 base, there was a span of 8 bases. In DNA form, the CDR3 reads TGTGCCAGCAGTCCCCCACAGAACACTGAAGCTTTCTTT. Its translation: CASSPPQNTEAFF.

The V gene is TRBV27, the J gene TRBJ1-5; D is unresolved. CDR3 size: 13 residues. Trimming took 3 bases from V and 7 from J, leaving 10 bases between them. Germline-derived CDR1 and CDR2 are MNHEY and SMNVEV (reference sequence). The CDR3, as DNA: TGTGCCAGCAGTTTGAGGGTAGGGCAGCCCCAGCATTTT. This encodes CASSLRVGQPQHF.

This chain joins TRBV9 and TRBJ2-7, with 8 bases matching TRBD1. CDR1 SGDLS and CDR2 YYNGEE come from the germline V gene. The CDR3 sequence is 15 residues long. V was clipped by 4 bases and J by 0 bases; unmatched bases: 6. CDR3 amino acids: CASSRTGSSSYEQYF. The CDR3 coding sequence is TGTGCCAGCAGCAGGACAGGGTCGAGCTCCTACGAGCAGTACTTC.

This clone came up once. The rearrangement joins TRBV7-9 to TRBJ1-2; D is uncertain. Germline V gives CDR1 SEHNR, CDR2 FQNEAQ (reference sequence). The CDR3 has 13 amino acids. V lost 5 bases to trimming and J lost 2 bases, with 9 bases between them. The CDR3 reads CASSPGSNYGYTF. Here the CDR3 DNA reads TGTGCCAGCAGCCCGGGTTCCAACTATGGCTACACCTTC.

The chain couples TRBV18 to TRBJ2-1, with D unclear. CDR1 is KGHSH, CDR2 LQKENI, per germline. Trimming removed 2 bases at V and 6 bases at J, with 8 bases between. CDR3 size: 13 residues. The DNA of the CDR3 is TGTGCCAGCTCACCAGCGAGGAGCAATGAGCAGTTCTTC. This sequence encodes CASSPARSNEQFF.

The chain carries TRBV6-1 and TRBJ2-5; D is undetermined. V was trimmed by 7 bases and J by 5 bases, leaving 8 bases between them. The length of the CDR3 is 11 residues. CDR1 and CDR2 (germline): MNHNS, SASEGT. In nucleotides, the CDR3 is TGTGCCAGCACCGAGTCCGAGACCCAGTACTTC. It translates to CASTESETQYF.

The chain has TRBV7-2 and TRBJ2-1, with 7 bases matching TRBD2. The CDR3 is made up of 14 amino acids. Unmatched junction bases numbered 7, after V lost 5 bases and J lost 6 bases. The germline V gene has CDR1 SGHTA and CDR2 FQGNSA. CDR3 region: CASSLVGGVNEQFF. CDR3 DNA: TGTGCCAGCAGCCTGGTGGGGGGGGTCAATGAGCAGTTCTTC.

The gene calls are TRBV5-4 and TRBJ1-2; 10 bases line up with TRBD1. The V and J ends lost 2 bases and 5 bases, in that order; junction bases with no gene match: 12. Germline V gives CDR1 SGHNT, CDR2 YYREEE (reference sequence). CDR3 length equals 17 residues. The CDR3 spells CASSLSGQGISGYGYTF. CDR3 coding DNA: TGTGCCAGCAGCTTATCGGGACAGGGGATCTCGGGGTATGGCTACACCTTC.

This clone was detected only once. The V call is TRBV9, the J call TRBJ2-6; the D gene is possibly TRBD1 (5 bases). The CDR3 totals 15 residues. CDR1 is SGDLS and CDR2 is YYNGEE in the germline V gene. With 0 bases removed from V and 2 bases from J, the gap between germline ends came to 6 bases. The CDR3 region is CASSVEGPGANVLTF. CDR3 bases: TGTGCCAGCAGCGTAGAGGGGCCTGGGGCCAACGTCCTGACTTTC. The full variable domain, its missing parts supplied by reference TRBV9 and TRBJ2-6, is DSGVTQTPKHLITATGQRVTLRCSPRSGDLSVYWYQQSLDQGLQFLIQYYNGEERAKGNILERFSAQQFPDLHSELNLSSLELGDSALYFCASSVEGPGANVLTFGAGSRLTVL.

This clone came up once. This chain uses TRBV6-5 with TRBJ1-1; 8 bases fit TRBD1. V trimming: 4 bases; J trimming: 6 bases; junction bases outside the gene matches: 10. Germline V gene data show CDR1 as MNHEY and CDR2 as SVGAGI. The CDR3 length is 15 residues. The CDR3 coding sequence is TGTGCCAGCAGTTTCGGTCGGACAGGGCTTGCTGAAGCTTTCTTT. It codes for CASSFGRTGLAEAFF.

The V gene is TRBV19, the J gene TRBJ1-2, with D maybe TRBD1 (5 bases). Germline V gene data show CDR1 as LNHDA and CDR2 as SQIVND (reference sequence). CDR3 length: 15 residues. V lost 6 bases to trimming and J lost 1 base, with 15 bases between them. The CDR3 region has the DNA TGTGCCAGTAGCCTCCGGGACGGCTATAACTATGGCTACACCTTC. It specifies CASSLRDGYNYGYTF.

The chain combines TRBV28 with TRBJ2-7; D is unclear. This CDR3 contains 14 residues. Germline CDR1 is MDHEN and CDR2 is SYDVKM. The ends were cut back, 4 bases at V and 5 bases at J, with 15 bases in the middle. CDR3 loop: CASSSRRTWDEQYF. The CDR3 nucleotides are TGTGCCAGCAGTTCTCGGCGGACCTGGGACGAGCAGTACTTC.

The V call is TRBV4-3, the J call TRBJ1-1; no clear D gene. CDR3 length equals 15 residues. The V end was cut by 0 bases, the J end by 2 bases, with 10 bases between. Germline lookup yields CDR1 LGHNA and CDR2 YSLEER. Here the CDR3 DNA reads TGCGCCAGCAGCCAAGAACTAGCGTCTAACACTGAAGCTTTCTTT. This encodes CASSQELASNTEAFF.

The chain is built from TRBV27 and TRBJ2-7; D is unresolved. The length of the CDR3 is 14 residues. The V end was cut by 3 bases, the J end by 5 bases, with 14 bases between. The germline gives CDR1 MNHEY, CDR2 SMNVEV (reference sequence). DNA of the CDR3: TGTGCCAGCAGTTTCTCGGGCCCGAGGAACGAGCAGTACTTC. This sequence encodes CASSFSGPRNEQYF.

The gene calls are TRBV11-3 and TRBJ2-3, with D possibly being TRBD2 (6 bases). The CDR3 spans 15 residues. Germline V gene lookup returns CDR1 SGHNT and CDR2 YENEEA. The V end was cut by 5 bases, the J end by 4 bases, with 16 bases between. CDR3 sequence reads: CASSLRGAGADTQYF. The CDR3 nucleotides are TGTGCCAGCAGCCTCCGCGGGGCGGGCGCAGATACGCAGTATTTT.

The DNA for the CDR3 is TGTGCCAGCAGCGTAGCCCCAGGACTGAGCTCTGGAAACACCATATATTTT. As protein: CASSVAPGLSSGNTIYF. The V gene is TRBV9, the J gene TRBJ1-3; D gene unclear. There are 17 residues in the CDR3. Germline CDR1 is SGDLS and CDR2 is YYNGEE. V was trimmed by 0 bases and J by 0 bases, leaving 13 bases between them. Filled out from reference TRBV9 and TRBJ1-3, the complete variable domain reads DSGVTQTPKHLITATGQRVTLRCSPRSGDLSVYWYQQSLDQGLQFLIQYYNGEERAKGNILERFSAQQFPDLHSELNLSSLELGDSALYFCASSVAPGLSSGNTIYFGEGSWLTVV.

This chain connects TRBV28 to TRBJ1-1; weak D call: TRBD1 (5 bases). With 1 base removed from V and 4 bases from J, the gap between germline ends came to 7 bases. Germline V gives CDR1 MDHEN, CDR2 SYDVKM. There are 13 residues in the CDR3. CDR3 residues: CASSLSGLTEAFF. In DNA form, the CDR3 reads TGTGCCAGCAGTTTATCAGGGCTCACTGAAGCTTTCTTT. The whole variable domain, filled in from reference TRBV28 and TRBJ1-1, reads DVKVTQSSRYLVKRTGEKVFLECVQDMDHENMFWYRQDPGLGLRLIYFSYDVKMKEKGDIPEGYSVSREKKERFSLILESASTNQTSMYLCASSLSGLTEAFFGQGTRLTVV.

The chain couples TRBV6-6 to TRBJ2-2; TRBD1 matches 8 bases. V shed 2 bases and J 6 bases; nucleotides not matched to a gene: 8. Germline assignment: CDR1 MNHNY and CDR2 SVGAGI (reference sequence). This CDR3 is built from 16 residues. The CDR3 sequence is CASSYLDRVTAGELFF. In nucleotides, the CDR3 is TGTGCCAGCAGTTACCTGGACAGGGTGACGGCCGGGGAGCTGTTTTTT.

CDR3 in amino acids: CASSISGTGTYGYTF. The CDR3 nucleotides are TGTGCCAGCAGCATTTCCGGGACAGGGACGTATGGCTACACCTTC. The chain carries TRBV6-5 and TRBJ1-2, with 9 bases lining up with TRBD1. Germline assignment: CDR1 MNHEY and CDR2 SVGAGI. The CDR3 consists of 15 residues. With 6 bases clipped from V and 5 bases from J, the junction kept 10 bases outside the gene matches.

Written as DNA, the CDR3 is TGTGCCAGCAGCCCTTGGGGGGAACTGAACACCATATATTTT. It encodes CASSPWGELNTIYF. The chain employs TRBV11-2 and TRBJ1-3, with D tentatively TRBD1 (5 bases). The V gene lost 5 bases and the J gene lost 7 bases, with 15 bases spanning the gap. The CDR3 length is 14 residues. Germline CDR1 reads SGHAT; CDR2 reads FQNNGV.

This clone was counted between two and nine times. The chain links TRBV19 to TRBJ2-5; 8 bases are shared with TRBD1. Germline CDR1 and CDR2: LNHDA and SQIVND (reference sequence). The V segment lost 4 bases and the J segment 0 bases; nucleotides outside the gene matches: 4. The CDR3 is 15 residues long. CDR3 bases: TGTGCCAGTAGTAGAAACAGGGGGTACCAAGAGACCCAGTACTTC. Its translation is CASSRNRGYQETQYF. Supplemented by reference TRBV19 and TRBJ2-5, the full variable domain reads DGGITQSPKYLFRKEGQNVTLSCEQNLNHDAMYWYRQDPGQGLRLIYYSQIVNDFQKGDIAEGYSVSREKKESFPLTVTSAQKNPTAFYLCASSRNRGYQETQYFGPGTRLLVL.

This chain uses TRBV7-9 with TRBJ1-2; 9 nucleotides align to TRBD1. The ends lost 1 base at V and 8 bases at J; junction bases unmatched: 5. The CDR3 runs to 14 residues. Germline CDR1 SEHNR, CDR2 FQNEAQ (reference sequence). This CDR3 is CASSLDRGPEGYTF. In DNA form, the CDR3 reads TGTGCCAGCAGCTTAGACAGGGGGCCGGAAGGCTACACCTTC. The full variable domain, in which reference TRBV7-9 and TRBJ1-2 provide the parts outside the CDR3, is DTGVSQNPRHKITKRGQNVTFRCDPISEHNRLYWYRQTLGQGPEFLTYFQNEAQLEKSRLLSDRFSAERPKGSFSTLEIQRTEQGDSAMYLCASSLDRGPEGYTFGSGTRLTVV.

V is TRBV5-1 and J is TRBJ1-3; D possibly corresponds to TRBD1 (6 bases). The CDR3 sequence is 13 residues long. Trimming took off 5 bases at V and 4 bases at J, with 10 bases between the two ends. The germline V gene encodes CDR1 SGHRS and CDR2 YFSETQ. The CDR3 loop reads CASREQGGNTIYF. The CDR3 coding sequence is TGCGCCAGCAGGGAACAGGGAGGAAACACCATATATTTT. Variable domain in full (rest from reference TRBV5-1 and TRBJ1-3): KAGVTQTPRYLIKTRGQQVTLSCSPISGHRSVSWYQQTPGQGLQFLFEYFSETQRNKGNFPGRFSGRQFSNSRSEMNVSTLELGDSALYLCASREQGGNTIYFGEGSWLTVV.